This TCR beta chain was obtained from a study of cytomegalovirus exposure and HLA in healthy donors (dated by TCRdb to about 2017). Turning to the overall study: An earlier analysis of more than 550 of the donors reported 276 Gb of sequence data and about 120 million unique TCR beta sequences obtained from about 179 million T cells. Roughly 290 gigabases of sequencing data and around 80 million unique TCR sequences made up an early release that covered approximately 650 HLA-typed donors. Among the roughly 400 genotyped donors, approximately 77% belonged to the genetic ancestry cluster associated with self-reported Caucasian donors. The aim of the study was to test whether cataloging public T cell receptors could identify signatures of past pathogen exposure. The study used immunosequencing to profile the T cell repertoires of 666 subjects and linked those repertoires to cytomegalovirus serostatus. Besides the first cohort of approximately 710 subjects, a separate validation cohort made up of roughly 120 different subjects was used. The study combined high-throughput TCR immunosequencing, statistical association of individual TCRs with disease status, and machine learning to predict cytomegalovirus infection status. In a later analysis, previously published TCR beta repertoires from about 670 donors were re-analyzed and high-resolution HLA genotyping was added so that TCR occurrence patterns could be studied. Rather than using new phenotypic data, the later analysis identified candidate immune exposures from TCR beta sequences and from how often those sequences occurred across donors. An earlier analysis of 587 of the donors applied high-throughput TCR beta sequencing to assess whether each TCR beta V gene segment acted as functional or pseudogenic. Donor age, sex, ethnicity and CMV serostatus were compiled alongside the repertoire data. Genome-wide SNP genotypes for about 60% of the roughly 670 donors were used in a later genetic analysis, which treated that subset as a discovery cohort. All discovery cohort repertoires had been generated on a single sequencing platform. Class I and class II HLA loci were covered by the typing at four-digit resolution. Typing coverage differed by locus: A, B, C, DRB1 and DQB1 were typed in roughly 620-630 donors, DQA1 in about 510, DPA1 in over 600, and DPB1 in just under 490. Five DR-DQ haplotypes were handled as single units for association and clustering, since linkage in the cohort was strong. Across 398 genotyped donors of the cohort, an average of about 240,000 unique TCR beta nucleotide sequences per donor were sequenced, and around 20% of those sequences were non-productive.

About this clone itself: No antigen is known for it. No much larger clonotype is one base removed from it; base qualities were not supplied.

Preparation of the library involved the immunoSEQ multiplex PCR assay. For the multiplex PCR, a mixture combining 60 forward primers for TCR Vbeta segments and 13 reverse primers for TCR Jbeta segments was used. A multiplex PCR assay on genomic DNA amplified the CDR3 region of rearranged TCR beta genes. The Illumina HiSeq System was used to sequence the amplified TCR beta libraries as 87-base-pair reads. The original methods were these. In a later analysis, roughly 80 million unique TCR beta chains were counted across the 650 to 700 repertoires, and roughly 11 million of these chains were shared by at least two donors. A nearest-neighbor algorithm error-corrected the raw reads and collapsed the reads into unique sequences, merging closely related sequences to remove PCR and sequencing errors. To assign V, D and J gene segments, CDR3 sequences were aligned to IMGT reference sequences. For a sequence to be retained, at least a six-nucleotide match to both a V gene segment and a J gene segment was required. Rearrangements were called productive when the CDR3 lacked stop codons and stayed in frame with V and J; all others were non-productive. CDR3 was defined according to IMGT convention as the region running from the second conserved V-encoded cysteine to the conserved J-encoded phenylalanine. Sequences without an unambiguous match to a single V gene segment were excluded from the earlier analysis of about 600 of the donors. An earlier analysis of several hundred of the donors called V segments functional above 56.7% productive rearrangements and segregating when the between-donor standard deviation exceeded 5%. To diagnose cytomegalovirus status from the catalog of TCR beta chain sequences, a statistical classification framework was built. In a later analysis, TCR nucleotide sequences were compared against IMGT/GENE-DB human TR gene sequences so that V and J genes could be assigned. The TCRdist pipeline was used in a later analysis to assign CDR3 sequences and most-parsimonious VDJ recombination scenarios. In a later analysis, each TCR beta chain was defined by its CDR3 amino acid sequence together with its V-gene family, and reads without a unique V-gene family were excluded. In a later analysis, 450 to 600 highly shared, low-generation-probability nucleotide sequences were removed to address suspected cross-contamination and a sequencing artifact. A later analysis calculated a clonal expansion index for each public chain from normalized within-repertoire ranks of inferred template counts. In a later analysis, generation probabilities were computed using a VDJ recombination model fitted to out-of-frame rearrangements, and the results were checked against IGoR. In a later analysis, hypergeometric tests were used to score TCR-TCR, TCR-HLA and TCR-CMV co-occurrence, with a repertoire-size bias correction applied to TCR pairs. In a later analysis, false discovery rates were estimated by permuting HLA or CMV assignments 20 times. In a later analysis, co-occurring TCRs were grouped using DBSCAN, and TCRdist sequence similarity was added for clustering within HLA-allele-positive subsets. Co-occurrence clustering excluded repertoires with fewer than 30,000 or more than 120,000 public chains, plus five with anomalous nucleotide sharing. TCRdb re-hosts the immuneACCESS table, in-frame sequences only. Its copies lack some clones; in the studies checked, an unresolved V gene accounts for under half of them, and the cause for the rest is not known. The V and J calls and clone size come from that table; D and trimming were worked out from the DNA. In all, the sample holds more than 140,000 clones, and roughly 85% of those were seen once. The top ten clonotypes cover 0.5% to 0.85% of the sample.

General findings and caveats noted by the study authors: The earlier analysis of 587 of the donors excluded fewer than 20 rarely observed V segments, including chromosome 9 orphons, because counts were too low. In vitro tests confirmed that a few of the cytomegalovirus-associated TCR beta chains recognize cytomegalovirus antigens. According to the authors, the approach could potentially be generalized to other disease states and immunological phenotypes. A cluster of highly shared sequence variants was judged likely to represent a technical artifact of the sequencing pipeline. The study gave a list of over 150 TCR beta chains associated with cytomegalovirus. Linkage disequilibrium might explain the correlated functional status among segregating V segments, but an unknown experimental factor could not be ruled out. In a later analysis, HLA-associated TCR beta chains were found to be more clonally expanded and to have lower generation probabilities than equally common non-associated chains. A later genetic analysis associated a missense DCLRE1C variant with V-gene and J-gene trimming of TCR beta chains, and an independent cohort replicated the association. According to a later genetic analysis, donors in an Asian-associated ancestry cluster had fewer N-insertions in productive TCRs than the approximately 710-donor mean. CMV serostatus was the only immune exposure information available for the cohort. While some public TCRs were present in many individuals, most TCR sequences turned up only very rarely across donors. HLA typing was unavailable for some donors at each locus, so association tests used only the typed subset. According to a later analysis, most CMV-associated TCR beta chains appeared to be HLA-restricted, and the HLA associations seemed to be driven largely by CMV exposure. In an earlier analysis of some 640 of the donors, most TCR beta V segments were observed in productive rearrangements about 87% or about 30% of the time, broadly matching IMGT annotations. In a later analysis, TCR association rates were found to vary across HLA loci, with the most associated TCRs seen for DRB1 alleles and the fewest for HLA-C alleles. A further reported finding was that TCR beta sequences accurately predicted the HLA-A and HLA-B alleles for most subjects in the first cohort. A later analysis associated 16,951 TCR beta sequences with specific HLA alleles at a false discovery rate of 0.05. The classifier was reported to diagnose cytomegalovirus status with high specificity and sensitivity in both the original and validation cohorts. Assigning TCR associations to individual alleles was difficult when HLA alleles, especially DR and DQ, strongly co-occurred. In this cohort, only TCR beta chains were sequenced, and detectable features were limited by the absence of alpha or paired-chain data. In a later analysis, several top co-occurrence clusters were reported to appear linked to parvovirus B19, influenza, CMV and Epstein-Barr virus. Sequencing depth was assumed to be roughly uniform across donors in the presence/absence analyses, though that assumption may not hold. Some IMGT-functional V segments, including TRBV6-2 and TRBV6-3, could not be distinguished by the 87-base-pair reads and were therefore excluded.

The cohort was made up of 666 healthy bone marrow donors. At the time of sampling, every cohort member was nominally healthy, though immune exposures that went unrecorded were likely present. The donor tested CMV seronegative and was one of the 352 seronegative cohort members. A peripheral blood sample was provided by each donor, and peripheral blood mononuclear cells were used for TCR beta sequencing. Genomic DNA was extracted from the blood cell samples with the Qiagen DNeasy Blood Extraction Kit. The CDR3 runs 17 amino acids, cysteine and phenylalanine included. Only CDR3 DNA remains: 51 bases, in frame from the first base. Ends trimmed: V by 1 base, J by 2 bases; bases unmatched to a gene: 8. The germline V gene provides CDR1 SGDLS and CDR2 YYNGEE.

Rearrangement joined TRBV9 to TRBJ2-3; 9 nucleotides in the junction match TRBD2. The clonotype was recovered from a male donor in good health and CMV-seronegative. The material sequenced was PBMCs. The nucleotides read TGTGCCAGCAGCGTACCCTTAGCGGGGGTACCCACAGATACGCAGTATTTT. This sequence encodes CASSVPLAGVPTDTQYF. The full variable domain, with segments outside the CDR3 supplied by the reference TRBV9 and TRBJ2-3 proteins, appears as DSGVTQTPKHLITATGQRVTLRCSPRSGDLSVYWYQQSLDQGLQFLIQYYNGEERAKGNILERFSAQQFPDLHSELNLSSLELGDSALYFCASSVPLAGVPTDTQYFGPGTRLTVL.